Following are 4 T cell receptor beta chains from one sample sequenced in a study of Ad26.COV2.S vaccination and SARS-CoV-2 variants. This table comes from immunoSEQ multiplex PCR, and its TCRdb copy is limited to in-frame clones, with some not included. Counted here are 350,000 to 500,000 clones, 90% occurring once; the ten biggest clones make up 12%. Treatment meaning: 15 to 20 received Ad26.COV2.S at low or high dose, single or two shots; roughly 5 received placebo; per-sample allocation not given. On day 63 after the first injection, vaccine and placebo recipients gave samples. Sequenced material: peripheral blood, taken in a trial of Ad26.COV2.S vaccine versus placebo. All receptors derive from a person between 18 and 65 years old who received the Ad26.COV2.S COVID-19 vaccine or a placebo.

This chain links TRBV5-1 with TRBJ2-7, with a tentative D call TRBD2 (6 bases). Germline-derived CDR1 and CDR2 are SGHRS and YFSETQ. The V end lost 3 bases, the J end lost 3 bases, and 16 bases lay between the germline ends. The CDR3 consists of 15 residues. CDR3 DNA sequence: TGCGCCAGCAGCTCGCTGGGAGGAGGGGACTACGAGCAGTACTTC. Its protein is CASSSLGGGDYEQYF.

This chain links TRBV4-3 with TRBJ2-2; TRBD1 matches 7 bases. V gave up 2 bases and J gave up 1 base; unmatched junction bases: 4. The CDR3 runs 16 residues. The germline CDR1 and CDR2 sequences are LGHNA and YSLEER. The CDR3 nucleotides read TGCGCCAGCAGCCAACCCGGGACAGTGAACACCGGGGAGCTGTTTTTT. Translating it yields CASSQPGTVNTGELFF.

A note on this clone: Other DNA sequences in the sample encode the same CDR3. V is TRBV11-2 and J is TRBJ2-7; D is ambiguous. The CDR3 runs to 13 residues. Germline CDR1 reads SGHAT; CDR2 reads FQNNGV. Trimming cost V 1 base and J 3 bases, with 7 bases left between them. The CDR3 reads CASSLGTSYEQYF. CDR3 in DNA: TGTGCCAGCAGCTTAGGGACCAGCTACGAGCAGTACTTC.

The chain is built from TRBV3-1 (or the pseudogene TRBV3-2) and TRBJ2-2; TRBD1 might be the D (6 bases). The CDR3 length is 15 residues. V dropped 1 base and J dropped 2 bases, with 8 bases sitting between them. Germline-derived CDR1 and CDR2 are LGHDT and YNNKEL (reference sequence). CDR3: CASSQAGHNTGELFF. CDR3 DNA: TGTGCCAGCAGCCAAGCGGGACATAACACCGGGGAGCTGTTTTTT.